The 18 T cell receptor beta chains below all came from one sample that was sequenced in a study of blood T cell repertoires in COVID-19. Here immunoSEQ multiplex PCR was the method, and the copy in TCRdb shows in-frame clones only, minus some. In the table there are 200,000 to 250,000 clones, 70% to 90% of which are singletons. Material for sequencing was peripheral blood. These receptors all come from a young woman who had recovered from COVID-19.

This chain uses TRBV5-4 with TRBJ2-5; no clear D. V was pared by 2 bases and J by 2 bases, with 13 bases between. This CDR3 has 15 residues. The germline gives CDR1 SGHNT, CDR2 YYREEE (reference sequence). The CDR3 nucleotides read TGTGCCAGCAGCTTACCCGGTGCACCTCAAGAGACCCAGTACTTC. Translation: CASSLPGAPQETQYF.

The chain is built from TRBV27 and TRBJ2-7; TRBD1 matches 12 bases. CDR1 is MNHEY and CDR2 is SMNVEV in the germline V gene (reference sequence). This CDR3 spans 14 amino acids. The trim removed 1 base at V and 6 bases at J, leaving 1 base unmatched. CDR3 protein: CASSLWGQGAEQYF. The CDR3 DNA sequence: TGTGCCAGCAGTTTATGGGGACAGGGGGCCGAGCAGTACTTC.

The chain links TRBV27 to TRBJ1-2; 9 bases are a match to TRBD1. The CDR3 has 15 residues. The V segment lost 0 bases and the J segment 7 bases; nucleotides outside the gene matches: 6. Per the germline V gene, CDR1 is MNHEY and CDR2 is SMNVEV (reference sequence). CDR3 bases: TGTGCCAGCAGTTTATCGGTGGGACAGGGAGGTGGCTACACCTTC. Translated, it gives CASSLSVGQGGGYTF.

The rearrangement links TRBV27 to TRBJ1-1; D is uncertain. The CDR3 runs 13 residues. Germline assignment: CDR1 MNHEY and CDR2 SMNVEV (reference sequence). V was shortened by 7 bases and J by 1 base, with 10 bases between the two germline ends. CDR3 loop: CASTLSRNTEAFF. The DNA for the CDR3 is TGTGCCAGCACCCTTAGTAGGAACACTGAAGCTTTCTTT.

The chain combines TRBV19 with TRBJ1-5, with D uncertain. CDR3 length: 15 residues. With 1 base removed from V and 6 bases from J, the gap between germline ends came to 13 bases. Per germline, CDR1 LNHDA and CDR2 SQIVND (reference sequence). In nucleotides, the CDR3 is TGTGCCAGTAGTATAGGAGGAGGGTCGGTTCAGCCCCAGCATTTT. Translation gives CASSIGGGSVQPQHF. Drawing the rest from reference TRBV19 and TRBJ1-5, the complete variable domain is DGGITQSPKYLFRKEGQNVTLSCEQNLNHDAMYWYRQDPGQGLRLIYYSQIVNDFQKGDIAEGYSVSREKKESFPLTVTSAQKNPTAFYLCASSIGGGSVQPQHFGDGTRLSIL.

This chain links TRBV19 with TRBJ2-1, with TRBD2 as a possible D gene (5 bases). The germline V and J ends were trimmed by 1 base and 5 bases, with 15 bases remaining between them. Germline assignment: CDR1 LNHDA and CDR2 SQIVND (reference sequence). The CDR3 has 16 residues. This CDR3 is CASSIALRGPNNEQFF. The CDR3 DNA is TGTGCCAGTAGTATAGCATTGCGCGGGCCCAACAATGAGCAGTTCTTC.

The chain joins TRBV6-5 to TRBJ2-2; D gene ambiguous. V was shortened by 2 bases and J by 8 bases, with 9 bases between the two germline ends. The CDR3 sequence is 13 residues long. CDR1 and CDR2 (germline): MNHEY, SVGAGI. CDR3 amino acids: CASSYATTGELFF. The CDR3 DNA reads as TGTGCCAGCAGTTACGCCACGACTGGGGAGCTGTTTTTT.

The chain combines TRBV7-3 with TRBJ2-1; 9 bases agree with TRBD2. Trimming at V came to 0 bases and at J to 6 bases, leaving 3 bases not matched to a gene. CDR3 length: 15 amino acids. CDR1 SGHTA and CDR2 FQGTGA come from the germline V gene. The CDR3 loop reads CASSLTSGSINEQFF. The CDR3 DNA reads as TGTGCCAGCAGCTTAACTAGCGGGAGTATCAATGAGCAGTTCTTC.

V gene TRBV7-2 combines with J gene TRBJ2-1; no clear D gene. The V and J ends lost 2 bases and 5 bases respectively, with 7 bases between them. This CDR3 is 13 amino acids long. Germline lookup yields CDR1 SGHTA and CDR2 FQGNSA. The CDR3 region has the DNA TGTGCCAGCAGCTTAAACCGGGACAATGAGCAGTTCTTC. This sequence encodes CASSLNRDNEQFF.

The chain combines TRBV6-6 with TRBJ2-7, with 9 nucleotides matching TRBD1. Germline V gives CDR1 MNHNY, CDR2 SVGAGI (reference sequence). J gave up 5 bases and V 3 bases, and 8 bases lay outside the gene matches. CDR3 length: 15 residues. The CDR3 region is CASSYNVGQGDEQYF. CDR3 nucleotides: TGTGCCAGCAGTTATAATGTGGGACAGGGCGACGAGCAGTACTTC.

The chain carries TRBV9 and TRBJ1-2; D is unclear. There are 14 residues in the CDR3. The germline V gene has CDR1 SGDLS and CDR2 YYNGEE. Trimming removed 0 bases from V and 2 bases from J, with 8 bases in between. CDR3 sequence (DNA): TGTGCCAGCAGCGTAGTTGAGGAAAACTATGGCTACACCTTC. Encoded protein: CASSVVEENYGYTF. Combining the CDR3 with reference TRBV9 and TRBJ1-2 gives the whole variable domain DSGVTQTPKHLITATGQRVTLRCSPRSGDLSVYWYQQSLDQGLQFLIQYYNGEERAKGNILERFSAQQFPDLHSELNLSSLELGDSALYFCASSVVEENYGYTFGSGTRLTVV.

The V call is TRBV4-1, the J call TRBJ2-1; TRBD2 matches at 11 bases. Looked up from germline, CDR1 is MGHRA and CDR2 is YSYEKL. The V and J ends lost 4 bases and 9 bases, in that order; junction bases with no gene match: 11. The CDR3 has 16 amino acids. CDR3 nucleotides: TGCGCCAGCAGCCTTGCGGGACTAGCGGCTAAGAGTGAGCAGTTCTTC. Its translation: CASSLAGLAAKSEQFF.

The CDR3 spells CASSSPSGSNNEQFF. The DNA of the CDR3 is TGTGCCAGCAGCTCCCCTAGCGGGAGTAACAATGAGCAGTTCTTC. The chain has TRBV5-4 and TRBJ2-1; 10 bases map to TRBD2. The CDR3 runs to 15 residues. CDR1 SGHNT and CDR2 YYREEE come from the germline V gene (reference sequence). Trimming at V came to 3 bases and at J to 5 bases, leaving 5 bases not matched to a gene.

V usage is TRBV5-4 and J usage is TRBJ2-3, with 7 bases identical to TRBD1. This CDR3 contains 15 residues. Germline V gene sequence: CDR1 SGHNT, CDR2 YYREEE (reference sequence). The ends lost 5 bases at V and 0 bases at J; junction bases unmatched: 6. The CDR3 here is CASSSGQTSTDTQYF. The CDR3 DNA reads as TGTGCCAGCAGTTCGGGACAGACAAGCACAGATACGCAGTATTTT.

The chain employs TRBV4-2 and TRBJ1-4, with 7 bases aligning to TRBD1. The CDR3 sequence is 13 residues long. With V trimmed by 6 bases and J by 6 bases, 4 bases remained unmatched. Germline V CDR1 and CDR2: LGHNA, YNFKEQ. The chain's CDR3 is CASSEQGHEKLFF. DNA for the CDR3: TGTGCCAGCAGTGAACAGGGGCATGAAAAACTGTTTTTT.

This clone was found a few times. CDR3 loop: CASSGLDRAIEQYF. The CDR3 DNA sequence: TGTGCCAGCAGCGGATTAGACAGGGCAATCGAGCAGTACTTC. This sequence joins TRBV9 and TRBJ2-7; TRBD1 matches 7 bases. The CDR3 has 14 residues. The V gene's germline CDR1 is SGDLS and CDR2 YYNGEE. Trimming at V came to 3 bases and at J to 6 bases, leaving 9 bases not matched to a gene.

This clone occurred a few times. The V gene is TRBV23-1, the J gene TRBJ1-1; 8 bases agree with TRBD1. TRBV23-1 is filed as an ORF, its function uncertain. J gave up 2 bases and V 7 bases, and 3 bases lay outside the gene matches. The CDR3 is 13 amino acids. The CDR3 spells CASTPGGNTEAFF. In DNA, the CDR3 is TGCGCCAGCACTCCAGGGGGCAACACTGAAGCTTTCTTT.

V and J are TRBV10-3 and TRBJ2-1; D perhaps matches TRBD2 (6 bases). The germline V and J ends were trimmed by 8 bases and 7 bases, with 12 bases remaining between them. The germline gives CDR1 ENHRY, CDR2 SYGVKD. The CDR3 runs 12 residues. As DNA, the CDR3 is TGTGCCATCGATTCCGGGGGTAATGAGCAGTTCTTC. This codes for CAIDSGGNEQFF.